This T cell receptor (beta chain) appears in the sequencing data of a study of Graves' ophthalmopathy and Graves' hyperthyroidism. RNA transcripts were the source from which TCR beta CDR3 regions were amplified. HTBI primers served in a first-round RT-PCR, which a second-round multiplex PCR followed. TCRdb called the multiplex PCR reads again in MiXCR, with one record for every CDR3 protein. Counted here are 600,000 to 700,000 distinct CDR3 sequences, roughly two fifths occurring once; the ten biggest clones make up over 2.5%. This clonotype was seen a handful of times. V lost 1 base and J lost 5, with 14 bases in between. From germline, CDR1 is SGHAT and CDR2 FQNNGV. The CDR3 runs 16 residues.

The receptor was isolated from an adult man with Graves' ophthalmopathy. Sequencing was done on a sample of peripheral blood. The J gene is TRBJ2-2, the V gene TRBV11-2; D is possibly TRBD1 (6 bases). CDR3 sequence: CASSLGTGRGTGELFF. CDR3 bases: TGTGCCAGCAGCTTAGGAACAGGGAGAGGAACCGGGGAGCTGTTTTTT.